A single sample gave rise to the 17 T cell receptor beta chains below, sequenced in a study of cytomegalovirus exposure and HLA in healthy donors. A multiplex PCR was run with 60 Vbeta primers and 13 Jbeta primers. The assay was immunoSEQ multiplex PCR, and TCRdb's table has in-frame clones only and misses some. In the table there are a few hundred thousand clones, 80% to 90% of which are singletons. The sample was PBMCs. These TCRs come from a man aged 25 to 40 in good health and CMV-seronegative.

This clone was found once. The chain uses TRBV28 and TRBJ1-6; D might be TRBD1 (5 bases). V was pared by 7 bases and J by 7 bases, with 14 bases between. The CDR3 has 14 amino acids. The germline gives CDR1 MDHEN, CDR2 SYDVKM. CDR3 amino acids: CASTFAGENSPLHF. The DNA of the CDR3 is TGTGCCAGCACCTTCGCGGGGGAAAATTCACCCCTCCACTTT.

V usage is TRBV5-4 and J usage is TRBJ2-1, with TRBD2 matching 7 bases. The CDR3 loop spans 15 amino acids. Looked up from germline, CDR1 is SGHNT and CDR2 is YYREEE (reference sequence). V lost 7 bases and J lost 7; bases outside the gene matches: 14. Written as DNA, the CDR3 is TGTGCCAGCTCCTCTAGCGGCCCGGATGTAAATGAGCAGTTCTTC. Translation: CASSSSGPDVNEQFF.

V usage is TRBV5-1 and J usage is TRBJ1-1; D possibly corresponds to TRBD1 (5 bases). V was trimmed by 4 bases and J by 1 base, leaving 11 bases between them. This CDR3 contains 14 residues. Germline V gene data show CDR1 as SGHRS and CDR2 as YFSETQ. The CDR3 reads CASSGGGGNTEAFF. Written as DNA, the CDR3 is TGCGCCAGCAGCGGGGGGGGAGGGAACACTGAAGCTTTCTTT.

The chain links TRBV15 to TRBJ2-5; 7 bases match TRBD1. Germline CDR1 is LNHNV and CDR2 is YYDKDF (reference sequence). J gave up 3 bases and V 1 base, and 5 bases lay outside the gene matches. The CDR3 length is 15 residues. The CDR3 DNA is TGTGCCACCAGCAGAGCGACAGGGATGGAAGAGACCCAGTACTTC. Translated: CATSRATGMEETQYF. The complete variable domain, with remaining parts taken from reference TRBV15 and TRBJ2-5, reads DAMVIQNPRYQVTQFGKPVTLSCSQTLNHNVMYWYQQKSSQAPKLLFHYYDKDFNNEADTPDNFQSRRPNTSFCFLDIRSPGLGDTAMYLCATSRATGMEETQYFGPGTRLLVL.

For this clone: The identical CDR3 is also encoded by other nucleotide sequences in the sample. V is TRBV7-9 and J is TRBJ1-5; 7 bases line up with TRBD1. Germline-derived CDR1 and CDR2 are SEHNR and FQNEAQ (reference sequence). The V gene end was trimmed by 5 bases and the J gene end by 2 bases; junction bases not matched to a gene: 6. CDR3 length: 15 amino acids. The CDR3 bases are TGTGCCAGCAGCCCCCCCGGGACAGGCAATCAGCCCCAGCATTTT. Amino acid sequence: CASSPPGTGNQPQHF. The whole variable domain, remainder taken from reference TRBV7-9 and TRBJ1-5, is DTGVSQNPRHKITKRGQNVTFRCDPISEHNRLYWYRQTLGQGPEFLTYFQNEAQLEKSRLLSDRFSAERPKGSFSTLEIQRTEQGDSAMYLCASSPPGTGNQPQHFGDGTRLSIL.

The chain couples TRBV6-5 to TRBJ1-1; D is uncertain. Trimming pared 5 bases from V and 0 bases from J, leaving 10 bases between. This CDR3 is built from 14 residues. Germline CDR1 MNHEY, CDR2 SVGAGI. CDR3 sequence: CASSGRYMNTEAFF. In DNA, the CDR3 is TGTGCCAGCAGTGGCAGATACATGAACACTGAAGCTTTCTTT.

The V call is TRBV7-3, the J call TRBJ2-5; 8 positions match TRBD1. Germline V gene sequence: CDR1 SGHTA, CDR2 FQGTGA. CDR3 length: 13 residues. After removal of 4 bases from V and 4 bases from J, the junction contained 2 bases not matched to a gene. CDR3 DNA: TGTGCCAGCAGCTCGACAGGGGCAGAGACCCAGTACTTC. As protein: CASSSTGAETQYF.

In this sample, this clone turned up once. The rearrangement uses TRBV6-5 and TRBJ1-1; D may be TRBD1 (6 bases). The CDR3 length is 16 residues. Trimming stripped 2 bases from V and 3 bases from J, with 16 bases between. Germline CDR1 and CDR2: MNHEY and SVGAGI. The CDR3 DNA reads as TGTGCCAGCAGTTACCAGGGGACTAATCGGGACACTGAAGCTTTCTTT. Its translation is CASSYQGTNRDTEAFF.

The rearrangement uses TRBV6-4 and TRBJ2-3, with D possibly TRBD2 on 7 matching bases. Germline CDR1 and CDR2: MRHNA and SNTAGT. Between the trimmed V and J ends, which lost 8 bases and 2 bases, there was a span of 20 bases. The CDR3 covers 16 residues. CDR3 sequence (DNA): TGTGCCAGCGCGCCGTTCGGGGGGCGCCCCACAGATACGCAGTATTTT. Translating gives CASAPFGGRPTDTQYF.

CDR3 amino acids: CASSSFYNEQFF. The CDR3 DNA reads as TGTGCCAGCAGCTCTTTTTACAATGAGCAGTTCTTC. The chain links TRBV7-2 to TRBJ2-1; no reliable D call. This CDR3 region has 12 residues. The V gene lost 4 bases and the J gene lost 4 bases, with 5 bases spanning the gap. CDR1 is SGHTA and CDR2 is FQGNSA in the germline V gene.

The chain has TRBV28 and TRBJ2-1; 7 bases match TRBD1. Germline CDR1 is MDHEN and CDR2 is SYDVKM. The CDR3 is 14 residues long. Trimming removed 8 bases from V and 9 bases from J; junction bases left unmatched: 13. The DNA for the CDR3 is TGTGCCAGCGGAAACTCCGGGACAGTCCCTGAGCAGTTCTTC. As protein: CASGNSGTVPEQFF.

A single count supports this clone. V and J are TRBV28 and TRBJ1-1, with D maybe TRBD1 (5 bases). Trimming took off 7 bases at V and 0 bases at J, with 36 bases between the two ends. The CDR3 is made up of 22 amino acids. CDR1 is MDHEN and CDR2 is SYDVKM in the germline V gene. The CDR3 region is CASIDNKRRGPGDTTVNTEAFF. CDR3 nucleotides: TGTGCCAGCATCGACAATAAGCGGAGGGGCCCTGGAGATACTACTGTGAACACTGAAGCTTTCTTT.

The rearrangement joins TRBV9 to TRBJ1-1; 7 bases match TRBD1. The CDR3 runs to 17 residues. Per germline, CDR1 SGDLS and CDR2 YYNGEE. The trim removed 5 bases at V and 1 base at J, leaving 14 bases unmatched. The chain's CDR3 is CASSTPGGGPENTEAFF. The CDR3 nucleotides are TGTGCCAGCAGTACTCCGGGAGGGGGCCCGGAGAACACTGAAGCTTTCTTT. The whole variable domain, remainder taken from reference TRBV9 and TRBJ1-1, is DSGVTQTPKHLITATGQRVTLRCSPRSGDLSVYWYQQSLDQGLQFLIQYYNGEERAKGNILERFSAQQFPDLHSELNLSSLELGDSALYFCASSTPGGGPENTEAFFGQGTRLTVV.

This chain links TRBV6-5 with TRBJ1-1; 9 nucleotides agree with TRBD1. The CDR3 has 15 residues. V gave up 5 bases and J gave up 7 bases; unmatched junction bases: 11. Germline V CDR1 and CDR2: MNHEY, SVGAGI. The CDR3 sequence: CASSPQGAGSFEAFF. The CDR3 DNA follows: TGTGCCAGCAGTCCACAGGGGGCCGGGTCCTTTGAAGCTTTCTTT.

The chain couples TRBV7-2 to TRBJ1-1, with D possibly matching TRBD1 (5 bases). V lost 2 bases, J lost 1 base, and 8 bases lay in between. Germline V gene data show CDR1 as SGHTA and CDR2 as FQGNSA. The CDR3 runs 14 residues. This CDR3 reads CASSLRTGNTEAFF. As DNA, the CDR3 is TGTGCCAGCAGCTTACGCACAGGGAACACTGAAGCTTTCTTT.

The chain joins TRBV10-2 to TRBJ1-5; D gene unclear. Trimming cost V 6 bases and J 4 bases, with 7 bases left between them. From germline, CDR1 is WSHSY and CDR2 SAAADI. The CDR3 runs 12 residues. CDR3 coding DNA: TGCGCCAGCAGAGCTCTAAATCAGCCCCAGCATTTT. Amino acid sequence: CASRALNQPQHF.

This clone was counted a single time. This chain links TRBV18 with TRBJ2-7; TRBD1 might be the D (5 bases). This CDR3 has 12 residues. Germline lookup yields CDR1 KGHSH and CDR2 LQKENI. Between the trimmed V and J ends, which lost 6 bases and 5 bases, there was a span of 11 bases. CDR3 loop: CASSFIGDEQYF. CDR3 sequence (DNA): TGTGCCAGCTCCTTCATAGGGGACGAGCAGTACTTC.